Shown below are 8 T cell receptor beta chains from a single sample sequenced in a study of blood T cell repertoires in COVID-19. Here immunoSEQ multiplex PCR was the method, and the copy in TCRdb shows in-frame clones only, minus some. The sample has approximately 530,000 clones, roughly 91% seen once. The sequencing input was peripheral blood. The source of these receptors is a woman between 50 and 59 years old with COVID-19, enrolled during active disease.

The V call is TRBV7-3, the J call TRBJ2-7; TRBD2 agrees at 8 bases. CDR3 length: 16 amino acids. Per germline, CDR1 SGHTA and CDR2 FQGTGA. V trimming: 1 base; J trimming: 4 bases; junction bases outside the gene matches: 9. CDR3 DNA: TGTGCCAGCAGCTTAAGGTACCGGGAGGGGACTTACGAGCAGTACTTC. Translating gives CASSLRYREGTYEQYF.

The chain has TRBV3-1 (or the pseudogene TRBV3-2) and TRBJ1-1; D is ambiguous. The CDR3 runs 14 residues. Germline V lookup: CDR1 LGHDT, CDR2 YNNKEL (reference sequence). Trimming left V 2 bases short and J 9 bases short, with 16 bases between. The CDR3 is CASSQKSRRSKAFF. DNA of the CDR3: TGTGCCAGCAGCCAAAAGAGTCGCCGGAGCAAAGCTTTCTTT.

The chain employs TRBV15 and TRBJ1-1; 7 nucleotides line up with TRBD1. Germline CDR1 LNHNV, CDR2 YYDKDF (reference sequence). The CDR3 totals 17 residues. V lost 0 bases to trimming and J lost 0 bases; unmatched junction nucleotides: 7. Here the CDR3 reads CATSRDAWDSLNTEAFF. DNA of the CDR3: TGTGCCACCAGCAGAGATGCTTGGGACAGCTTGAACACTGAAGCTTTCTTT.

V usage is TRBV12-5 and J usage is TRBJ2-7; D might be TRBD2 (5 bases). The germline V and J ends were trimmed by 0 bases and 0 bases, with 9 bases remaining between them. Germline CDR1 is LGHNT and CDR2 is FRNRAP. The CDR3 is 15 residues long. The CDR3 is CASGLVLGSSYEQYF. DNA for the CDR3: TGTGCTAGTGGTTTGGTACTGGGGAGCTCCTACGAGCAGTACTTC.

A single count supports this clone. The chain couples TRBV19 to TRBJ2-7; D may be TRBD1 (5 bases). Germline V gene lookup returns CDR1 LNHDA and CDR2 SQIVND (reference sequence). This CDR3 spans 11 amino acids. Trimming took 5 bases from V and 3 from J, leaving 5 bases between them. This CDR3 reads CASSDSYEQYF. Written as DNA, the CDR3 is TGTGCCAGTAGTGACAGCTACGAGCAGTACTTC.

The CDR3: CASSPTSSGPPGYGYTF. The CDR3 DNA is TGTGCCAGCTCACCGACTAGTTCAGGGCCACCCGGGTATGGCTACACCTTC. The chain links TRBV18 to TRBJ1-2; the D gene is possibly TRBD1 (5 bases). The CDR3 is 17 amino acids. CDR1 is KGHSH, CDR2 LQKENI, per germline. With 3 bases removed from V and 5 bases from J, the gap between germline ends came to 22 bases.

This clone is a singleton in its sample. The genes are TRBV18 and TRBJ2-7; 8 bases are a match to TRBD1. The CDR3 is 15 amino acids. V was clipped by 3 bases and J by 5 bases; unmatched bases: 9. Germline CDR1 is KGHSH and CDR2 is LQKENI. CDR3 DNA: TGTGCCAGCTCACCCACCCTGGACAGGGCCCACGAGCAGTACTTC. Protein sequence: CASSPTLDRAHEQYF.

The V and J genes are TRBV18 and TRBJ2-7; D call uncertain. V lost 6 bases and J 5 bases, leaving 17 bases between the germline ends. The CDR3 sequence is 14 residues long. Germline CDR1 KGHSH, CDR2 LQKENI. The CDR3 sequence is CASSTQAGFDEQYF. The CDR3, as DNA: TGTGCCAGCTCTACCCAGGCCGGCTTTGACGAGCAGTACTTC. Together with reference TRBV18 and TRBJ2-7, the CDR3 gives the full variable domain: NAGVMQNPRHLVRRRGQEARLRCSPMKGHSHVYWYRQLPEEGLKFMVYLQKENIIDESGMPKERFSAEFPKEGPSILRIQQVVRGDSAAYFCASSTQAGFDEQYFGPGTRLTVT.